The rows below give T cell receptor beta chains drawn from one sample of a study of glioma-infiltrating T cells after dendritic cell vaccination. The table came from immunoSEQ multiplex PCR; TCRdb's copy has only in-frame clones and leaves some out. The sample shows over 70,000 clones, approximately 80% of them seen only once. This specimen was blood, taken before dendritic cell vaccination. The receptors come from a human donor with glioblastoma. The CDR3 runs from the conserved cysteine through the conserved F or W. The D gene is left open where the match is weak. Clone size is given for some rows only: seen once, a few or many times, or a class if the clone is expanded.

J gene | clone size | V gene | D gene | CDR3 DNA | CDR3 protein
TRBJ1-1 | . | TRBV7-3 | . | TGTGCCAGCAGTCCGGTGGGAGCGAACACTGAAGCTTTCTTT | CASSPVGANTEAFF
TRBJ2-5 | . | TRBV7-9 | TRBD1 | TGTGCCAGCAGCCCGGGCCAGGGGGTAGAGACCCAGTACTTC | CASSPGQGVETQYF
TRBJ2-3 | . | TRBV5-1 | TRBD2 | TGCGCCAGCAGCTTGGAGGGTAGCGGGGGGTCAGATACGCAGTATTTT | CASSLEGSGGSDTQYF
TRBJ2-5 | . | TRBV2 | . | TGTGCCAGCAGTGAAGGTTCTCAGCGTCAAGAGACCCAGTACTTC | CASSEGSQRQETQYF
TRBJ2-1 | . | TRBV30 | TRBD2 | TGTGCCTGGAGTGGTAGCGGGAAGGATCAGCAGTTCTTC | CAWSGSGKDQQFF
TRBJ2-5 | . | TRBV29-1 | TRBD2 | TGCAGCGTTGATGGTGTGACTAGCGGGGGCCAGACCCAGTACTTC | CSVDGVTSGGQTQYF
TRBJ2-1 | . | TRBV7-2 | . | TGTGCCAGCAGGGGGGCGACTACAGCTTACAATGAGCAGTTCTTC | CASRGATTAYNEQFF
TRBJ1-5 | few | TRBV6-6 | . | TGTGCCAGCAGTTACGGGCGATCTCAGCCCCAGCATTTT | CASSYGRSQPQHF
TRBJ1-3 | . | TRBV9 | . | TGTGCCAGCAGCGTAGGGGGCAGGGCAGGAAACACCATATATTTT | CASSVGGRAGNTIYF
TRBJ2-7 | once | TRBV6-1 | . | TGTGCCAGCGCGGACAACTCCTACGAGCAGTACTTC | CASADNSYEQYF
TRBJ1-1 | . | TRBV11-2 | . | TGTGCCAGCAGCCAGACCCGGGGAAGGGCTGAAGCTTTCTTT | CASSQTRGRAEAFF
TRBJ1-4 | . | TRBV6-5 | TRBD1 | TGTGCCAGCAGCCCCCGGGACAGGGTTGAAAAACTGTTTTTT | CASSPRDRVEKLFF
TRBJ1-5 | . | TRBV28 | TRBD1 | TGTGCCAGCAGTGTCCCACAGGGGATGAACCAGCCCCAGCATTTT | CASSVPQGMNQPQHF
TRBJ1-2 | once | TRBV4-1 | . | TGCGCCAGCAGCCAAGCTGACTATGGCTACACCTTC | CASSQADYGYTF
TRBJ1-1 | once | TRBV18 | TRBD1 | TGTGCCAGCTCACCACCTCAGGGGGCGTCGAACACTGAAGCTTTCTTT | CASSPPQGASNTEAFF